This T cell receptor (beta chain) stems from a study of OX40 agonist ivuxolimab in advanced cancers. About the research overall: Patients' therapy was ivuxolimab, an antibody that acts as an agonist of OX40 (CD134). Study observations and caveats: Among patients with partial responses at 0.1-3.0 mg/kg, clonal expansion was among the lowest. The average count of expanded clones was higher among CD8+ T cells than among CD4+.

The protocol was immunoSEQ multiplex PCR, while the TCRdb copy is restricted to in-frame clones and leaves out a portion. The sample contains over 55,000 clones, about 83% of which appear only once. Of note for this clone: As yet, its antigen is unknown.

The CDR3 extends over 14 amino acids. Losses at the gene ends were 4 bases for V and 2 bases for J; bases not matched to a gene: 3. The V gene's germline CDR1 is SGHVS and CDR2 FQNEAQ. This sequence originates from an adult with an advanced solid tumor such as melanoma, head and neck, liver or kidney cancer. The chain uses TRBV7-8 and TRBJ2-5, with TRBD1 matching 8 bases. The sequencing here drew on CD4+ or CD8+ T cells sorted from blood, taken in a trial of the OX40 agonist ivuxolimab. The DNA of the CDR3 is TGTGCCAGCAGCTCCGACAGGGGACAAGAGACCCAGTACTTC. Translating gives CASSSDRGQETQYF.